This TCR beta chain appears in the sequencing data of a study of long-term antiretroviral therapy in people with HIV. Study-level points and caveats: Although diversity increased after ART, it remained lower than in transplant donor controls.

This CDR3 is 14 amino acids long. V was pared by 6 bases and J by 0 bases, with 11 bases between. Germline V gene lookup returns CDR1 MNHEY and CDR2 SMNVEV (reference sequence). They ran version v3.0 of the immunoSEQ assay at survey level. Only in-frame clones appear in the TCRdb table, and some are missing; sequencing was by immunoSEQ multiplex PCR. The sample contains 25,000 to 30,000 clones, around 86% of which appear only once. As to this clone: Its matching antigen is unknown.

The sequence was collected from a man in his forties with HIV. The specimen was unsorted PBMCs, collected just over 2.6 years after starting antiretroviral therapy. The chain couples TRBV27 to TRBJ1-1; the D is unclear. CDR3 region: CASRKGVLNTEAFF. CDR3 sequence (DNA): TGTGCCAGCAGGAAGGGAGTCCTGAACACTGAAGCTTTCTTT.